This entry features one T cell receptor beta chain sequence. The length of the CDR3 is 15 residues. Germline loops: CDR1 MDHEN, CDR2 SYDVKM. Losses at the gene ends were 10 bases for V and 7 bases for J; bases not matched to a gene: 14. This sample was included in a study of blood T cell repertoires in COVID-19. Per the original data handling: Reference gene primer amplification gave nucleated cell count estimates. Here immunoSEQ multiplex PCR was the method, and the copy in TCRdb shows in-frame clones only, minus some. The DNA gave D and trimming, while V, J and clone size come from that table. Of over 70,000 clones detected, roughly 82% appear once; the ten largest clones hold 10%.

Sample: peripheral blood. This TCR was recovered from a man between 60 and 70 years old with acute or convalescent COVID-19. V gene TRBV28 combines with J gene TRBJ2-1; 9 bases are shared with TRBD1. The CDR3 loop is CATDNRDRARNEQFF. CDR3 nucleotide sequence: TGTGCCACCGACAACCGGGACAGGGCGCGTAATGAGCAGTTCTTC.